These T cell receptor beta chains were read from a single sample in a study of T-cell reconstitution after alpha-beta-depleted transplantation in children. TCRdb re-derived calls from the PCR reads in MiXCR, one entry per CDR3 protein. The table has some 440,000 distinct CDR3 sequences, about 17% seen once. The material sequenced was PBMCs, mostly from graft donor cells, taken 360 days after TCRalphabeta/CD19-depleted stem cell transplant. The receptors come from a boy in the first two years of life who had a stem cell transplant for Wiskott-Aldrich syndrome, so the T cells may come from the graft donor. Both conserved end residues are part of each CDR3. D genes are given only for firm matches. Expanded clones get a size class; other rows say once, few or many, or leave the size out.

V	D	size	length	J	DNA	CDR3
TRBV20-1	-	-	16	TRBJ2-1	TGCAGTGCTAGCCCGTTGGAGAGGGGGGTTTACAATGAGCAGTTCTTC	CSASPLERGVYNEQFF
TRBV4-1	TRBD1	-	19	TRBJ2-3	TGCGCCAGCAGCCAAGACCCCCCACCCGACAGGGGGAGCACAGATACGCAGTATTTT	CASSQDPPPDRGSTDTQYF
TRBV7-2	-	-	14	TRBJ2-7	TGTGCCAGCAGCCCCGAGGGGTTTCTAAGGGAGCAGTACTTC	CASSPEGFLREQYF
TRBV14	TRBD2	few	15	TRBJ2-1	TGTGCCAGCAGCCAACTAGCGGGAGGTATCTATGAGCAGTTCTTC	CASSQLAGGIYEQFF
TRBV28	-	-	15	TRBJ2-2	TGTGCCAGCAGTCCAGATTTAGGGTTCGGCGGGGAGCTGTTTTTT	CASSPDLGFGGELFF
TRBV5-1	TRBD2	-	18	TRBJ2-1	TGCGCCAGCAGCTTTCCGGGACTAGGCGCCACCACCTACAATGAGCAGTTCTTC	CASSFPGLGATTYNEQFF
TRBV20-1	TRBD2	few	11	TRBJ2-1	TGCAGTGTTAAGCGGGGGCCCTCACAGTTCTTC	CSVKRGPSQFF
TRBV11-2	-	-	15	TRBJ2-2	TGTGCCAGCAGCTTCCCCGGGACTAACACCGGGGAGCTGTTTTTT	CASSFPGTNTGELFF
TRBV24-1	TRBD2	-	14	TRBJ2-3	TGTGCCACCAGTGACACGGGAGGGACAGATACGCAGTATTTT	CATSDTGGTDTQYF
TRBV15	-	few	14	TRBJ1-6	TGTGCCACCAGCAGAGATAGTCCCAATTCACCCCTCCACTTT	CATSRDSPNSPLHF
TRBV11-2	-	-	18	TRBJ2-6	TGTGCCAGCAGCACAGCTCTACTGTCATCCTCTGGGGCCAACGTCCTGACTTTC	CASSTALLSSSGANVLTF
TRBV10-2	TRBD2	-	15	TRBJ2-3	TGCGCCAGCAGTGCAGTCCTAGCGGGAGGGCGTACGCAGTATTTT	CASSAVLAGGRTQYF
TRBV4-3	-	-	16	TRBJ1-2	TGCGCCAGCAGCCAAGATAAGGACTTCATAAGCTATGGCTACACCTTC	CASSQDKDFISYGYTF
TRBV2	-	many	15	TRBJ2-1	TGTGCCAGCAGTGGTGGTCGGCCAGTCTACAATGAGCAGTTCTTC	CASSGGRPVYNEQFF
TRBV7-9	TRBD1	medium-sized	14	TRBJ2-5	TGTGCCAGCAGCGATTCAGGGGGCCGAGAGACCCAGTACTTC	CASSDSGGRETQYF
TRBV4-1	TRBD2	-	21	TRBJ2-1	TGCGCCAGCAGCCAAGCGCAGGCACTAGCGGGAGACCCCCGGCCCTACAATGAGCAGTTCTTC	CASSQAQALAGDPRPYNEQFF
TRBV6-1	-	-	15	TRBJ1-1	TGTGCCAGCAGTGAAGATCGTTGGGGGCGGACTGAAGCTTTCTTT	CASSEDRWGRTEAFF
TRBV20-1	-	-	16	TRBJ2-1	TGCAGTGCTAGAGGCCCACCGGGCATTGGATCGGGTGAGCAGTTCTTC	CSARGPPGIGSGEQFF
TRBV5-1	TRBD2	-	15	TRBJ2-7	TGCGCCAGCAGCTTGCCTCAGCGGGGCTCCTACGAGCAGTACTTC	CASSLPQRGSYEQYF
TRBV27	-	few	18	TRBJ2-1	TGTGCCAGCAGTTTAAGGGGCAACAGGGTTAGCTCCTACAATGAGCAGTTCTTC	CASSLRGNRVSSYNEQFF
TRBV5-1	-	few	16	TRBJ2-1	TGCGCCAGCAGCTTGAAAGGGCCCGCCCGGTGGGCTGAGCAGTTCTTC	CASSLKGPARWAEQFF
TRBV20-1	-	-	14	TRBJ1-3	TGCAGTGCCCAAACAGGTCTCGCTGGAAACACCATATATTTT	CSAQTGLAGNTIYF
TRBV5-1	-	-	14	TRBJ1-6	TGCGCCACCAGGGGAACAGGTGGGGATTCACCCCTCCACTTT	CATRGTGGDSPLHF
TRBV10-2	TRBD1	-	17	TRBJ2-1	TGCGCCAGCAGCCGGGACAGGGGGCTTAGGGTCTACAATGAGCAGTTCTTC	CASSRDRGLRVYNEQFF
TRBV27	-	-	14	TRBJ2-7	TGTGCCAGCAGTTCGTTCCTCCGTTCCTACGAGCAGTACTTC	CASSSFLRSYEQYF
TRBV20-1	-	-	13	TRBJ2-5	TGCAGTGCTAGCAGACCCCGGCAAGAGACCCAGTACTTC	CSASRPRQETQYF
TRBV5-1	TRBD2	-	16	TRBJ2-3	TGCGCCAGCAGCCTCGCCGGGACTAGCGGGAGTGATACGCAGTATTTT	CASSLAGTSGSDTQYF
TRBV4-3	TRBD2	many	17	TRBJ2-2	TGCGCCAGCAGCCAAGTTCCAGGACTAGCGAACACCGGGGAGCTGTTTTTT	CASSQVPGLANTGELFF
TRBV7-9	TRBD2	few	16	TRBJ2-5	TGTGCCAGCAGCTTAATTCCGACTAGCGGGAAGGAGACCCAGTACTTC	CASSLIPTSGKETQYF
TRBV27	-	-	13	TRBJ2-5	TGTGCCAGCGCTGGACAGCCGCAAGAGACCCAGTACTTC	CASAGQPQETQYF
TRBV24-1	TRBD1	few	13	TRBJ2-4	TGTGCCACCAGTGCGGGACAGGGGAACATTCAGTACTTC	CATSAGQGNIQYF
TRBV5-1	-	many	13	TRBJ1-2	TGCGCCAGCAGCTTGGCCGACGGTTATGGCTACACCTTC	CASSLADGYGYTF
TRBV5-1	TRBD1	-	13	TRBJ2-7	TGCGCCAGCAAGGGACAGCCTCCCGTGGAGCAGTACTTC	CASKGQPPVEQYF
TRBV4-3	-	many	14	TRBJ2-7	TGCGCCAGCAGCGAAGGGCGGGCCTCCTACGAGCAGTACTTC	CASSEGRASYEQYF
TRBV2	-	-	13	TRBJ2-1	TGTGCAAGCAGGGAATTCTCCTACAATGAGCAGTTCTTC	CASREFSYNEQFF
TRBV7-2	-	few	13	TRBJ1-2	TGTGCCAGCAACAGAAAAGGCTCTAGTGGCTACACCTTC	CASNRKGSSGYTF
TRBV28	TRBD1	-	16	TRBJ2-7	TGTGCCAGCAACAGTTTCCGGACAGGGAGTAGAAACGAGCAGTACTTC	CASNSFRTGSRNEQYF
TRBV7-9	-	-	11	TRBJ2-7	TGTGCCAGCAGCACGGGGTTACAGCAGTACTTC	CASSTGLQQYF
TRBV20-1	-	few	14	TRBJ2-1	TGCAGTGCTACCAGGGTAGTGCTCTACAATGAGCAGTTCTTC	CSATRVVLYNEQFF
TRBV10-3	-	-	16	TRBJ2-5	TGTGCCATCAGTCCCCGCTTCGGCAGGGCTCAAGAGACCCAGTACTTC	CAISPRFGRAQETQYF
TRBV6-5	-	few	16	TRBJ1-1	TGTGCCAGCAGTTACGGGGCAGGGAGCCTGAACACTGAAGCTTTCTTT	CASSYGAGSLNTEAFF
TRBV4-1	-	many	13	TRBJ2-1	TGCGCCAGCAGCCGTGGGCTAAACAATGAGCAGTTCTTC	CASSRGLNNEQFF
TRBV28	-	few	13	TRBJ1-5	TGTGCCAGCAGACGTCAGGGGAATCAGCCCCAGCATTTT	CASRRQGNQPQHF
TRBV27	-	few	18	TRBJ2-3	TGTGCCAGCAGTCGCAGACAGGTCCCAACTCCCCTCACAGATACGCAGTATTTT	CASSRRQVPTPLTDTQYF
TRBV11-2	-	many	15	TRBJ2-1	TGTGCCAGCAGCCCCCAGGGTTGGGGGGCGAATGAGCAGTTCTTC	CASSPQGWGANEQFF
TRBV10-2	-	few	11	TRBJ2-3	TGCGCCAGCAGACAGACAGATACGCAGTATTTT	CASRQTDTQYF
TRBV12-3/TRBV12-4	TRBD1	many	15	TRBJ2-7	TGTGCCAGCAGTTCCCGGACAGGGAACTCCTACGAGCAGTACTTC	CASSSRTGNSYEQYF
TRBV24-1	-	few	15	TRBJ2-1	TGTGCCACCAGTCCCTTTGGGCAGGGAGACAATGAGCAGTTCTTC	CATSPFGQGDNEQFF